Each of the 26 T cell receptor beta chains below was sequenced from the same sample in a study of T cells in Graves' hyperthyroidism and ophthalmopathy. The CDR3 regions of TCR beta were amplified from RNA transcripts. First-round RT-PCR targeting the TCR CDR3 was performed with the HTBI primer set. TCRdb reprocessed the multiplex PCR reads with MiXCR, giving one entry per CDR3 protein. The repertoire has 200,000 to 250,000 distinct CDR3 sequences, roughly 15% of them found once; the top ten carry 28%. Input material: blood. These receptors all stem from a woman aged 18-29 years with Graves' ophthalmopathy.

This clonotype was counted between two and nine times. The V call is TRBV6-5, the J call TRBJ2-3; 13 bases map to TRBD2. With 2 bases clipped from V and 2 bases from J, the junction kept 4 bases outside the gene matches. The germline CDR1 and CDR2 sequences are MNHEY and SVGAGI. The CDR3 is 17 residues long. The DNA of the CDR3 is TGTGCCAGCAGTTACCTACTAGCGGGAGGGTACACAGATACGCAGTATTTT. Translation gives CASSYLLAGGYTDTQYF.

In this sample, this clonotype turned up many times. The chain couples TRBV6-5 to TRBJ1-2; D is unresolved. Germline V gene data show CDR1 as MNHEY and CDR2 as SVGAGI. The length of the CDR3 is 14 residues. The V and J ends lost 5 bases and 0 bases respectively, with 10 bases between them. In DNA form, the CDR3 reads TGTGCCAGCAGTACCTCGCGCGCTAACTATGGCTACACCTTC. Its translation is CASSTSRANYGYTF.

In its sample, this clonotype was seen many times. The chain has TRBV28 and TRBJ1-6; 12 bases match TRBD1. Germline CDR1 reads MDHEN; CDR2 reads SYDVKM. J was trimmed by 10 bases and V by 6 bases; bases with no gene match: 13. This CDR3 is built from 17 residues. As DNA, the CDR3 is TGTGCCAGCAGACGTCGGGACAGGGGGCGCGATCGGTCACCCCTCCACTTT. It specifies CASRRRDRGRDRSPLHF.

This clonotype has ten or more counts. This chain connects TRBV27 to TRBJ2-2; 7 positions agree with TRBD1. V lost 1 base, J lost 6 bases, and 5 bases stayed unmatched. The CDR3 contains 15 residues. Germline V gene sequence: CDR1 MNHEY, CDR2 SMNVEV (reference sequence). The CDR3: CASSLFTGAPGELFF. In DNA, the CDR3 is TGTGCCAGCAGTTTATTTACAGGGGCCCCCGGGGAGCTGTTTTTT.

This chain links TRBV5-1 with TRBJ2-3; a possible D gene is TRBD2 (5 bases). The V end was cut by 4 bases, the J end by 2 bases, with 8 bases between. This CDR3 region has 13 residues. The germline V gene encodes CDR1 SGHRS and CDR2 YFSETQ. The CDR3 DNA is TGCGCCAGCAGCACGGACTTCACAGATACGCAGTATTTT. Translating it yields CASSTDFTDTQYF. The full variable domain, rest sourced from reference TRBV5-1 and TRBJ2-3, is KAGVTQTPRYLIKTRGQQVTLSCSPISGHRSVSWYQQTPGQGLQFLFEYFSETQRNKGNFPGRFSGRQFSNSRSEMNVSTLELGDSALYLCASSTDFTDTQYFGPGTRLTVL.

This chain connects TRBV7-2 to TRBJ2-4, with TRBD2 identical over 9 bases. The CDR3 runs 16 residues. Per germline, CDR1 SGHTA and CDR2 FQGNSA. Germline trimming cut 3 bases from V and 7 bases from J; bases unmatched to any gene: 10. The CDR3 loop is CASSFAGGAARNIQYF. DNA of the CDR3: TGTGCCAGCAGCTTTGCGGGAGGGGCCGCAAGGAACATTCAGTACTTC.

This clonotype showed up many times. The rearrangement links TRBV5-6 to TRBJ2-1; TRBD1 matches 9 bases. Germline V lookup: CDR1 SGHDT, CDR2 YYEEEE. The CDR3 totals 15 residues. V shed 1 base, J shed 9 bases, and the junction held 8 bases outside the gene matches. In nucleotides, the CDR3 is TGTGCCAGCAGCTTGCCCACGACAGGGGGAGCTGAGCAGTTCTTC. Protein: CASSLPTTGGAEQFF.

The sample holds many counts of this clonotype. The CDR3 bases are TGTGCCAGCTCACCGGAGAGGGCTGGAAACACCATATATTTT. Translation: CASSPERAGNTIYF. The chain is built from TRBV18 and TRBJ1-3, with D hard to call. CDR3 length: 14 residues. V dropped 3 bases and J dropped 2 bases, with 8 bases sitting between them. CDR1 and CDR2 (germline): KGHSH, LQKENI.

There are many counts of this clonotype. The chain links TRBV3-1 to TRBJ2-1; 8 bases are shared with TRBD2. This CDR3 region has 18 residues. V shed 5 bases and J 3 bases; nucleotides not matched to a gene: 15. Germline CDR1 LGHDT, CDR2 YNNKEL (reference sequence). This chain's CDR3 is CASSAALRRGVNYNEQFF. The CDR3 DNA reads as TGTGCCAGCAGCGCGGCCTTGAGGCGGGGGGTGAACTACAATGAGCAGTTCTTC.

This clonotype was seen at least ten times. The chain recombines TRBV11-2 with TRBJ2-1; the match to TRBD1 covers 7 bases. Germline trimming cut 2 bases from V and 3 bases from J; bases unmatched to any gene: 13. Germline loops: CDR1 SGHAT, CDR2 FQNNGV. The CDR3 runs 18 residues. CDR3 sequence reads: CASSLNIAGQAHYNEQFF. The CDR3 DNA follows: TGTGCCAGCAGCTTAAACATCGCCGGACAGGCCCACTACAATGAGCAGTTCTTC.

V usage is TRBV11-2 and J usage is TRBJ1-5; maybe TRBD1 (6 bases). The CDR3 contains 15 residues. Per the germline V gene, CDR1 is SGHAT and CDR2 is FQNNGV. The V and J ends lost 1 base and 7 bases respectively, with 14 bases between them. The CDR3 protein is CASSLGRGGGQPQHF. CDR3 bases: TGTGCCAGCAGCTTAGGCCGGGGGGGCGGGCAGCCCCAGCATTTT.

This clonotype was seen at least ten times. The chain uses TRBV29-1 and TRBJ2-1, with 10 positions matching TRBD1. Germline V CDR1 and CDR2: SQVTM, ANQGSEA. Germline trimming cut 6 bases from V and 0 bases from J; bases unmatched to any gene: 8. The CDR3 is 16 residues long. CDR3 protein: CSVDPGQGSSYNEQFF. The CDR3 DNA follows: TGCAGCGTGGATCCGGGACAGGGGAGCTCCTACAATGAGCAGTTCTTC.

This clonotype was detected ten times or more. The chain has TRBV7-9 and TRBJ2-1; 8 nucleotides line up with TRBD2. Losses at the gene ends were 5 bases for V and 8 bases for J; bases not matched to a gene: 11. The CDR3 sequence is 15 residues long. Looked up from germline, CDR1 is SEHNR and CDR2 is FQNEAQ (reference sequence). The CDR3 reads CASSALGTRVYEQFF. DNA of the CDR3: TGTGCCAGCAGCGCCCTCGGGACTAGAGTCTATGAGCAGTTCTTC.

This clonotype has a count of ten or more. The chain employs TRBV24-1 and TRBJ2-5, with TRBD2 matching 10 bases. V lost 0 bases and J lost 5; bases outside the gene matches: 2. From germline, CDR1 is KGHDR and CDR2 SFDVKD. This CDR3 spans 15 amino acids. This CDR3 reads CATSDLGTSAETQYF. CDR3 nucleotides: TGTGCCACCAGTGATTTGGGGACTAGCGCGGAGACCCAGTACTTC.

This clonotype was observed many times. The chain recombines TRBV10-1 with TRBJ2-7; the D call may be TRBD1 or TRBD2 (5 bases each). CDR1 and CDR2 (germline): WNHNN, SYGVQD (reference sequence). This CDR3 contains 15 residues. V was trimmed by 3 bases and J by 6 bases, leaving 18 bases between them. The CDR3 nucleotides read TGCGCCAGCAGTGATTTTGGGACGGGACGGGGCGAGCAGTACTTC. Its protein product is CASSDFGTGRGEQYF.

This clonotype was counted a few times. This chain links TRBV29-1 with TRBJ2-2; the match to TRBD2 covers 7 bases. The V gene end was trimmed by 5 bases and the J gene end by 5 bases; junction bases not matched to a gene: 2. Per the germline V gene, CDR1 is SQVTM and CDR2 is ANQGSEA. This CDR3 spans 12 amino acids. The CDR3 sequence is CSVSGGTGELFF. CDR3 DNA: TGCAGCGTTTCGGGGGGAACCGGGGAGCTGTTTTTT.

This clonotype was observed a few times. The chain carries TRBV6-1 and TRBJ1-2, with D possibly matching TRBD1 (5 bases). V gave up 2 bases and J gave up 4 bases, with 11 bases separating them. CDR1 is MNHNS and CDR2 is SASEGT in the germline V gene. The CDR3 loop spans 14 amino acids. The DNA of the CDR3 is TGTGCCAGCAGTGAACCAGGGATTTTCTATGGCTACACCTTC. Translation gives CASSEPGIFYGYTF.

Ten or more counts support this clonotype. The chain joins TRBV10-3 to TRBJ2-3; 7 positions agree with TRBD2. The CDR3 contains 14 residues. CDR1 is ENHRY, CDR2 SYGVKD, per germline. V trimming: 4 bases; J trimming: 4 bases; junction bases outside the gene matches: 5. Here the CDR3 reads CAISGGGSADTQYF. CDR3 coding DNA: TGTGCCATCAGTGGGGGCGGGAGCGCAGATACGCAGTATTTT.

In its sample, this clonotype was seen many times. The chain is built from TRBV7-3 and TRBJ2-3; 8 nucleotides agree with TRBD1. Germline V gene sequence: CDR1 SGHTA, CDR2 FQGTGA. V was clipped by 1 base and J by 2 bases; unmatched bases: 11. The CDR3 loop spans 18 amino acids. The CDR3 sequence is CASSLNSDRAQNTDTQYF. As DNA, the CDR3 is TGTGCCAGCAGCTTAAATTCGGACAGGGCCCAAAACACAGATACGCAGTATTTT.

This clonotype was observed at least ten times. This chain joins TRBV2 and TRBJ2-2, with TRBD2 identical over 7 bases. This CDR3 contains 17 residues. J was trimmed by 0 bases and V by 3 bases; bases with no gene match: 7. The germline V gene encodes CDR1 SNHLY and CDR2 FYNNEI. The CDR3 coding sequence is TGTGCCAGCAGTGACCTCCCCCTAGCGGCGAACACCGGGGAGCTGTTTTTT. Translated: CASSDLPLAANTGELFF.

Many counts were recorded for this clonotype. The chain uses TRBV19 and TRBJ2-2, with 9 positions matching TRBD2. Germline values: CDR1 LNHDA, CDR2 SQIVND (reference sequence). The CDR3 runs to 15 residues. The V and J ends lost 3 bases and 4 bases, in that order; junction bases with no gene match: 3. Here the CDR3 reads CASSISSGSTGELFF. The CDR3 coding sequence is TGTGCCAGTAGTATTAGTAGCGGGAGCACCGGGGAGCTGTTTTTT.

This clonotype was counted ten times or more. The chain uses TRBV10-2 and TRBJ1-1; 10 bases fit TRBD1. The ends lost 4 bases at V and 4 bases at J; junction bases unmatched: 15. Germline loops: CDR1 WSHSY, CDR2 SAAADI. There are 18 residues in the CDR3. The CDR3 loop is CASSGALGTGVSRTEAFF. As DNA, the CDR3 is TGCGCCAGCAGTGGGGCTTTGGGGACAGGGGTGTCGCGCACTGAAGCTTTCTTT.

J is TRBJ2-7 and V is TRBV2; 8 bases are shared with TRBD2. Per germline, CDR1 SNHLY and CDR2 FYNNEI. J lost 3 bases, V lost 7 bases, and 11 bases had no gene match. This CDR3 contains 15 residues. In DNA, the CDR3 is TGTGCCAGCAAGCTCTCGAGCGGGAGCATCTACGAGCAGTACTTC. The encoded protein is CASKLSSGSIYEQYF.

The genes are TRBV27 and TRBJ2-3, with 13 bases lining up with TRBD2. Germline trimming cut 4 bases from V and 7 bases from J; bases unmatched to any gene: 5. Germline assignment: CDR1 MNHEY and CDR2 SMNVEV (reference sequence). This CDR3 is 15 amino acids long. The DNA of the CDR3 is TGTGCCAGCAGTTCCCCGGGACTAGCGGGAAATACGCAGTATTTT. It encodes CASSSPGLAGNTQYF.

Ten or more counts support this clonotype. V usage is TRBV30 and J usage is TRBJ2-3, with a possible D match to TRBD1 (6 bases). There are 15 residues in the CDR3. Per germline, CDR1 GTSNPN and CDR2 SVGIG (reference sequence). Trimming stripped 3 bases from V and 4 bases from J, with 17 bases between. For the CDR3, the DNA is TGTGCCTGGAGGGAAACAGGGAGCTGGCCAGATACGCAGTATTTT. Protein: CAWRETGSWPDTQYF.

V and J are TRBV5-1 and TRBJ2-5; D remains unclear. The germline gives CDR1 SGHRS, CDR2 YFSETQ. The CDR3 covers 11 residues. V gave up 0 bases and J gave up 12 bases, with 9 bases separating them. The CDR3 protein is CASSLDAWEYF. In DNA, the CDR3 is TGCGCCAGCAGCTTGGATGCCTGGGAGTACTTC.